This is a list of T cell receptor beta chains from one sample in a study of cytomegalovirus exposure and HLA in healthy donors. Profiling relied on immunoSEQ multiplex PCR, and the TCRdb table lists in-frame clones only, not all of them. The profile shows under 150,000 clones, roughly four fifths of them singletons. Source material: PBMCs. The source is a man aged 40-55 years in good health and CMV-seropositive. Both conserved end residues are part of each CDR3. A D gene is named only where the DNA matches it firmly. Clone size is shown for a subset of rows, as once, few, many or a class of expanded clone.

d_gene | j_gene | v_gene | abundance | CDR3aa | CDR3nt
NA | TRBJ2-1 | TRBV27 | NA | CASSGQGPYNEQFF | TGTGCCAGTTCCGGGCAGGGGCCCTACAATGAGCAGTTCTTC
NA | TRBJ2-1 | TRBV7-2 | NA | CASSLASSKWEAYNEQFF | TGTGCCAGCAGCTTAGCATCTTCAAAGTGGGAGGCATACAATGAGCAGTTCTTC
TRBD1 | TRBJ2-2 | TRBV12-5 | NA | CASGLVTGGTGELFF | TGTGCTAGTGGTTTGGTGACAGGGGGCACCGGGGAGCTGTTTTTT
NA | TRBJ1-1 | TRBV7-2 | NA | CASSLQGQGMGEAFF | TGTGCCAGCAGCTTACAAGGCCAGGGTATGGGTGAAGCTTTCTTT
TRBD1 | TRBJ1-5 | TRBV6-5 | NA | CASSYGQGGQPQHF | TGTGCCAGCAGTTACGGACAGGGTGGACAGCCCCAGCATTTT
TRBD2 | TRBJ2-5 | TRBV5-4 | once | CASSLGAGGRETQYF | TGTGCCAGCAGCTTGGGGGCGGGAGGAAGGGAGACCCAGTACTTC
TRBD2 | TRBJ2-7 | TRBV27 | NA | CASRDSGRNNEQYF | TGTGCCAGCAGAGATAGCGGGAGAAACAACGAGCAGTACTTC
TRBD2 | TRBJ2-1 | TRBV5-6 | NA | CASSLWGLRNEQFF | TGTGCCAGCAGCTTGTGGGGACTACGAAATGAGCAGTTCTTC
TRBD1 | TRBJ2-7 | TRBV7-9 | NA | CSSSAETGTGVRYEQYF | TGTTCCAGCAGCGCCGAGACCGGGACAGGGGTCCGGTACGAGCAGTACTTC
NA | TRBJ1-4 | TRBV7-2 | NA | CASRGGKLFF | TGTGCCAGCAGAGGGGGAAAACTGTTTTTT
TRBD1 | TRBJ2-3 | TRBV27 | NA | CASIHTAGQGTDTQYF | TGTGCCAGCATTCACACGGCGGGACAGGGAACAGATACGCAGTATTTT
TRBD1 | TRBJ2-3 | TRBV29-1 | few | CSAPQGGTGKDTQYF | TGCAGCGCACCTCAAGGTGGGACAGGGAAAGATACGCAGTATTTT
NA | TRBJ1-2 | TRBV19 | NA | CASKGQGNYGYTF | TGTGCCAGTAAGGGTCAGGGGAACTATGGCTACACCTTC
TRBD1 | TRBJ1-5 | TRBV15 | NA | CATSAQGQVRQPQHF | TGTGCCACCAGCGCACAGGGACAGGTGAGGCAGCCCCAGCATTTT
TRBD1 | TRBJ1-6 | TRBV6-1 | few | CASSGGTGDASPLHF | TGTGCCAGCAGTGGGGGGACAGGGGACGCTTCACCCCTCCACTTT
TRBD1 | TRBJ2-3 | TRBV6-1 | NA | CASRQDRVDTQYF | TGTGCCAGCAGACAAGACAGGGTGGATACGCAGTATTTT
NA | TRBJ2-5 | TRBV18 | NA | CASSPLRSVETQYF | TGTGCCAGCTCACCACTACGCAGTGTAGAGACCCAGTACTTC
NA | TRBJ2-7 | TRBV29-1 | NA | CSVEVVTASPEQYF | TGCAGCGTTGAAGTCGTCACAGCCTCGCCCGAGCAGTACTTC
NA | TRBJ2-7 | TRBV19 | NA | CASSIDSPNEQYF | TGTGCCAGTAGTATCGACAGTCCGAACGAGCAGTACTTC
NA | TRBJ1-1 | TRBV2 | once | CASSVTRLNTEAFF | TGTGCCAGCAGCGTTACCAGACTTAACACTGAAGCTTTCTTT
NA | TRBJ1-1 | TRBV27 | NA | CASSLKEDTEAFF | TGTGCCAGCAGTTTAAAGGAGGACACTGAAGCTTTCTTT
TRBD2 | TRBJ2-7 | TRBV5-1 | NA | CASSPDRGLAGAFYEQYF | TGCGCCAGCAGCCCCGACAGGGGACTAGCGGGGGCCTTTTACGAGCAGTACTTC
TRBD2 | TRBJ2-1 | TRBV7-2 | NA | CASSGNWGGLGQFF | TGTGCCAGCAGCGGGAACTGGGGGGGTCTAGGGCAGTTCTTC
NA | TRBJ2-2 | TRBV4-3 | NA | CASSQDPDTGELFF | TGCGCCAGCAGCCAAGATCCGGACACCGGGGAGCTGTTTTTT
TRBD1 | TRBJ2-1 | TRBV9 | NA | CASSLRRDRDYEQFF | TGTGCCAGCAGCCTTCGACGGGACAGGGACTATGAGCAGTTCTTC
NA | TRBJ2-1 | TRBV7-6 | NA | CASSLAGGGEQFF | TGTGCCAGCAGCTTAGCGGGGGGTGGTGAGCAGTTCTTC
NA | TRBJ2-7 | TRBV18 | NA | CASSSSSYEQYF | TGTGCCAGCTCATCGAGCTCCTACGAGCAGTACTTC
NA | TRBJ1-5 | TRBV4-2 | NA | CASSQDGAARPSNQPQHF | TGTGCCAGCAGCCAAGATGGGGCAGCCCGGCCGAGCAATCAGCCCCAGCATTTT
NA | TRBJ2-3 | TRBV27 | NA | CASSPTKDRSTDTQYF | TGTGCCAGCAGTCCGACCAAGGACAGAAGCACAGATACGCAGTATTTT
NA | TRBJ1-1 | TRBV9 | few | CASSRGGIRNTEAFF | TGTGCCAGCAGCCGAGGGGGAATTAGGAACACTGAAGCTTTCTTT
NA | TRBJ2-1 | TRBV29-1 | few | CSVESGRAYNEQFF | TGCAGCGTTGAAAGCGGACGTGCCTACAATGAGCAGTTCTTC
TRBD2 | TRBJ2-7 | TRBV30 | once | CAWRAGVWGEQYF | TGTGCCTGGAGAGCGGGAGTATGGGGTGAGCAGTACTTC
NA | TRBJ2-7 | TRBV29-1 | NA | CSVETGIYEQYF | TGCAGCGTTGAAACAGGGATATACGAGCAGTACTTC
TRBD2 | TRBJ2-1 | TRBV7-9 | NA | CASSLELRTSGRAEKFF | TGTGCCAGCAGCTTAGAGCTCAGGACTAGCGGGAGGGCCGAGAAGTTCTTC
TRBD1 | TRBJ2-1 | TRBV6-1 | NA | CASSAGGSGSYNEQFF | TGTGCCAGCAGTGCAGGGGGCAGTGGTTCCTACAATGAGCAGTTCTTC
TRBD2 | TRBJ2-1 | TRBV5-1 | NA | CASSLGPLGSGSHSYNEQFF | TGCGCCAGCAGCTTGGGCCCTTTGGGGAGCGGGAGTCACTCCTACAATGAGCAGTTCTTC